The text below deals with one T cell receptor (beta chain). The Seattle patients joined while their infection was active and were tracked longitudinally afterward. V was pared by 2 bases and J by 6 bases, with 11 bases between. The CDR3 totals 13 residues. The data were taken from a study of blood T cell repertoires in COVID-19. Turning to the study itself: Researchers got acute and convalescent COVID-19 samples from the United States, Italy and Spain.

In the authors' workflow: Amplification from reference gene primers served as the basis for estimated nucleated cell counts. Method: immunoSEQ multiplex PCR; TCRdb's copy keeps in-frame clones and lacks some. D and trimming come from the DNA, and the V and J calls and clone size come from that table. This table has roughly 340,000 clones, approximately 87% appearing once. The V call is TRBV12-3 or TRBV12-4, the J call TRBJ2-7; a possible D gene is TRBD2 (6 bases). The sequencing sample was made of peripheral blood. The TCR originated in a woman aged 45-65 years with COVID-19, enrolled during active disease. CDR3: CASSLMGGVEQYF. In DNA, the CDR3 is TGTGCCAGCAGTTTAATGGGGGGTGTCGAGCAGTACTTC.